Listed below are T cell receptor beta chains from one sample, sequenced in a study of cytomegalovirus exposure and HLA in healthy donors. Some clones are missing from TCRdb's copy, which holds only in-frame ones; the method was immunoSEQ multiplex PCR. The sample holds roughly 120,000 clones, roughly 76% seen once. The specimen sequenced was PBMCs. The receptors were gathered from a woman aged 60 to 75 in good health and CMV-seropositive. Both conserved end residues are part of each CDR3. Fields, in order: CDR3 protein, CDR3 DNA, D gene, clone size, J gene, V gene. A D gene is named only where the DNA matches it firmly. Where a row states a size, it is once, few, many or the class of an expanded clone; other rows omit it.

CDR3aa: CATGLAGTYEQYF
CDR3nt: TGTGCCACCGGACTAGCGGGGACCTACGAGCAGTACTTC
d_gene: TRBD2
abundance: -
j_gene: TRBJ2-7
v_gene: TRBV10-3

CDR3aa: CASSQVALAGPTDTQYF
CDR3nt: TGCGCCAGCAGCCAAGTTGCGCTAGCGGGACCCACAGATACGCAGTATTTT
d_gene: TRBD2
abundance: -
j_gene: TRBJ2-3
v_gene: TRBV4-3

CDR3aa: CASSQIPTLFKHTDTQYF
CDR3nt: TGCGCCAGCAGCCAAATCCCCACGCTGTTTAAGCACACAGATACGCAGTATTTT
d_gene: -
abundance: -
j_gene: TRBJ2-3
v_gene: TRBV4-3

CDR3aa: CAGQGSGNTIYF
CDR3nt: TGTGCCGGACAGGGCTCTGGAAACACCATATATTTT
d_gene: TRBD1
abundance: once
j_gene: TRBJ1-3
v_gene: TRBV6-6

CDR3aa: CASSFKGQGFNYGYTF
CDR3nt: TGTGCCAGCAGTTTTAAGGGACAGGGGTTTAATTATGGCTACACCTTC
d_gene: TRBD1
abundance: few
j_gene: TRBJ1-2
v_gene: TRBV27

CDR3aa: CASSPGQGNTGELFF
CDR3nt: TGTGCCAGCTCACCGGGACAGGGCAACACCGGGGAGCTGTTTTTT
d_gene: TRBD1
abundance: -
j_gene: TRBJ2-2
v_gene: TRBV18

CDR3aa: CASSLPSGRLSYEQYF
CDR3nt: TGTGCCAGCAGCTTGCCTAGCGGGCGATTATCCTACGAGCAGTACTTC
d_gene: TRBD2
abundance: few
j_gene: TRBJ2-7
v_gene: TRBV7-2

CDR3aa: CASSSRGGGTNTEAFF
CDR3nt: TGCGCCAGCAGCTCCCGGGGAGGGGGGACGAACACTGAAGCTTTCTTT
d_gene: -
abundance: once
j_gene: TRBJ1-1
v_gene: TRBV5-1

CDR3aa: CASSPAAGDETQYF
CDR3nt: TGTGCCAGCAGCCCGGCCGCGGGGGACGAGACCCAGTACTTC
d_gene: TRBD2
abundance: -
j_gene: TRBJ2-5
v_gene: TRBV4-2

CDR3aa: CASSPSGGLPPLHF
CDR3nt: TGTGCCAGCAGCCCCTCAGGGGGTCTTCCACCCCTCCACTTT
d_gene: TRBD1
abundance: -
j_gene: TRBJ1-6
v_gene: TRBV5-6

CDR3aa: CASSVGGGVYGYTF
CDR3nt: TGTGCCAGCAGCGTCGGAGGGGGCGTTTATGGCTACACCTTC
d_gene: TRBD1
abundance: -
j_gene: TRBJ1-2
v_gene: TRBV9

CDR3aa: CASSQDLGGFNEKLFF
CDR3nt: TGTGCCAGCAGCCAAGATCTAGGGGGATTTAATGAAAAACTGTTTTTT
d_gene: -
abundance: -
j_gene: TRBJ1-4
v_gene: TRBV4-2

CDR3aa: CASSAGIQETQYF
CDR3nt: TGTGCCAGCAGCGCCGGGATTCAAGAGACCCAGTACTTC
d_gene: -
abundance: -
j_gene: TRBJ2-5
v_gene: TRBV9

CDR3aa: CASSLVSGRASPYEQYF
CDR3nt: TGCGCCAGCAGCTTGGTTAGCGGGAGGGCCTCCCCCTACGAGCAGTACTTC
d_gene: TRBD2
abundance: -
j_gene: TRBJ2-7
v_gene: TRBV5-1

CDR3aa: CASSSYRDHEQYF
CDR3nt: TGTGCCAGCAGCTCCTACAGGGACCACGAGCAGTACTTC
d_gene: -
abundance: -
j_gene: TRBJ2-7
v_gene: TRBV7-6